This TCR beta chain is drawn from a study of blood T cell repertoires in COVID-19 (dated by TCRdb to the early 2020s). Study-level background: Samples from collaborators originated in the United States, Italy and Spain and spanned both the acute and convalescent phases of COVID-19. Nearly every sample came with metadata listing a de-identified subject ID, COVID-19 status, age in years and sex. The dataset comprised deeply sampled blood TCRbeta repertoires from subjects exposed to, actively infected with, or recovered from COVID-19. HLA class I and class II types, where available, came from metadata supplied by the sample provider rather than from assay-based typing. The material from the prospective study consisted of cDNA or gDNA derived from T cells, B-cell-depleted T cells, or PBMCs. The repertoires were released in a freely available public database meant as a resource for research on the immune response to SARS-CoV-2. The samples were drawn from two sources: the first 160 participants of the ongoing ImmuneRACE study, and 1,000 to 1,500 subjects contributed by 6 global collaborators. General study outcomes and caveats: The quantity of clinical and demographic metadata differed by source and by participant and was supplied without curation.

The germline V gene gives CDR1 as MDHEN and CDR2 as SYDVKM. V sheds 6 bases and J sheds 4 bases, leaving 18 bases between their ends. The CDR3 goes from the cysteine to the phenylalanine over 15 residues. The DNA shown is the 45-base CDR3, in frame from base 1. TCRbeta CDR3 regions were amplified from genomic DNA using the immunoSEQ Assay, a bias-controlled multiplex PCR. The original pipeline was this. Nucleated cell counts per sample were estimated from amplification of reference gene primers within the assay. To quantify the absolute abundance of each unique TCRbeta CDR3 rearrangement, sequence reads were collapsed and filtered. For each sample, productive Simpson clonality was calculated by taking the square root of Simpson's diversity index across productive rearrangements. Entries here come from immuneACCESS through TCRdb and include only in-frame sequences with V and J called. Some clones fail to appear in such tables; in the studies checked, an unresolved V gene covers under half of the shortfall, and the cause of the remainder is unknown. From that table come the V and J calls and clone size; the DNA was used to work out D and trimming. The sample table records roughly 200,000 clones; over 75% of these occur just once. The ten largest clones capture about 20% of the sample.

With regard to this clone: No antigen is known for it. Base qualities are missing; no much larger clone stands one base away.

At one collaborating source in Seattle, patients were enrolled during active infection and were followed longitudinally through the course of disease. The collaborating institutions used their own protocols to collect whole blood in K2EDTA tubes. For TCRbeta analysis, collaborators shipped samples as frozen whole blood, isolated PBMCs, or DNA extracted from either of those sample types. The chain was built from TRBV28 and TRBJ1-2; a tentative D call is TRBD1 (5 bases match). The receptor's source is a person between 70 and 80 years old with COVID-19, enrolled during active disease. The specimen was peripheral blood. This receptor has the CDR3 CASRPGRGMSYGYTF. Here is the DNA: TGTGCCAGCAGGCCTGGGAGGGGAATGAGCTATGGCTACACCTTC.